The rows below give T cell receptor beta chains drawn from one sample of a study of blood T cell repertoires in COVID-19. Libraries were prepared by immunoSEQ multiplex PCR; TCRdb keeps only in-frame clonotypes and omits some of them. The sample lists around 200,000 clones, roughly 86% occurring once. The sample consisted of PBMCs or T cells enriched from blood (not recorded which). These receptors were obtained from a man aged 35-49 years with acute COVID-19. CDR3s include the opening cysteine and the closing phenylalanine or tryptophan. D genes are given only for firm matches. Size is omitted from some rows. Given values are once, few, many or a class for expanded clones.

abundance,d_gene,len,j_gene,v_gene,CDR3aa,CDR3nt
.,.,13,TRBJ1-2,TRBV7-2,CASSLKGNYGYTF,TGTGCCAGCAGCTTAAAGGGGAACTATGGCTACACCTTC
few,.,17,TRBJ2-1,TRBV4-1,CASTPGRSSGNRNEQFF,TGCGCCAGCACGCCCGGACGGAGCTCCGGGAACCGCAATGAGCAGTTCTTC
.,TRBD1,14,TRBJ1-5,TRBV2,CASSQGARDQPQHF,TGTGCCAGCTCGCAGGGGGCCAGGGATCAGCCCCAGCATTTT
few,TRBD1,12,TRBJ2-7,TRBV19,CASRDRGGEQYF,TGTGCCAGCCGGGACAGGGGAGGGGAGCAGTACTTC
once,.,15,TRBJ2-2,TRBV10-3,CAISAGVLNTGELFF,TGTGCCATCAGTGCGGGAGTGCTCAACACCGGGGAGCTGTTTTTT
.,.,16,TRBJ1-1,TRBV15,CATSKEGSLRNTEAFF,TGTGCCACCAGCAAGGAGGGCAGCCTAAGGAACACTGAAGCTTTCTTT
.,TRBD2,14,TRBJ2-7,TRBV2,CASSVAGDKYEQYF,TGTGCCAGCAGTGTAGCGGGAGATAAGTACGAGCAGTACTTC
once,.,17,TRBJ1-5,TRBV7-2,CASSLQDSLYSNQPQHF,TGTGCCAGCAGCTTACAGGACAGCCTGTATAGCAATCAGCCCCAGCATTTT
.,TRBD1,12,TRBJ1-2,TRBV6-5,CAFRTGNYGYTF,TGTGCCTTTAGGACAGGGAACTATGGCTACACCTTC
few,.,14,TRBJ2-1,TRBV10-1,CASSVAGAGDEQFF,TGCGCCAGCAGTGTGGCGGGGGCCGGGGATGAGCAGTTCTTC